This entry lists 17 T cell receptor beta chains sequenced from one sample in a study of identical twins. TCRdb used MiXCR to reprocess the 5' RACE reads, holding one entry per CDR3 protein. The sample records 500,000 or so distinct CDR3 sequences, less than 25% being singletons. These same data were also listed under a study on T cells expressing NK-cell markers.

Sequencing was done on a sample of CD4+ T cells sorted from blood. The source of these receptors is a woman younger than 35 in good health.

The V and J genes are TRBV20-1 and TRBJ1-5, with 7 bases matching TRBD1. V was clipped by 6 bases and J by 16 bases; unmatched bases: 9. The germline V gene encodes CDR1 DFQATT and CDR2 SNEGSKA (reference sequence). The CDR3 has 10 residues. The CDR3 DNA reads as TGCAGTGCGGGGTACAGGGGAGAACATTTT. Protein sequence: CSAGYRGEHF.

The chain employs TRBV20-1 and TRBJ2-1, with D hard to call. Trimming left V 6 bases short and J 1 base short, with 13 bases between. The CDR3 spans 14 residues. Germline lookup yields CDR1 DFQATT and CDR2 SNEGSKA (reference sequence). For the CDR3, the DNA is TGCAGTGCCAAAAACCAAATTTCCTACAATGAGCAGTTCTTC. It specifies CSAKNQISYNEQFF.

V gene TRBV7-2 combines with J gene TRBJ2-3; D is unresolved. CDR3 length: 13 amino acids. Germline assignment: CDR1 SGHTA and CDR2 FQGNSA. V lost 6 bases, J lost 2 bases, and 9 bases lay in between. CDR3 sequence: CASSSTPTDTQYF. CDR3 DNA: TGTGCCAGCAGTTCGACTCCCACAGATACGCAGTATTTT.

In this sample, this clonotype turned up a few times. The CDR3 sequence: CSARRQGATDTQYF. CDR3 coding DNA: TGCAGTGCTAGAAGACAGGGTGCCACAGATACGCAGTATTTT. The gene calls are TRBV20-1 and TRBJ2-3; 7 nucleotides align to TRBD1. The germline V gene has CDR1 DFQATT and CDR2 SNEGSKA (reference sequence). This CDR3 spans 14 amino acids. V lost 2 bases to trimming and J lost 2 bases; unmatched junction nucleotides: 4.

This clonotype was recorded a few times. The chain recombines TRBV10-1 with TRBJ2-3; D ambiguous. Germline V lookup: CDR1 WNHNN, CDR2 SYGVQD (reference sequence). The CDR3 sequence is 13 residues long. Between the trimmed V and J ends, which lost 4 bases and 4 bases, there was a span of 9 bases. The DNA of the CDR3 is TGCGCCAGCAGTGCTAGGTGGGCAGATACGCAGTATTTT. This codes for CASSARWADTQYF.

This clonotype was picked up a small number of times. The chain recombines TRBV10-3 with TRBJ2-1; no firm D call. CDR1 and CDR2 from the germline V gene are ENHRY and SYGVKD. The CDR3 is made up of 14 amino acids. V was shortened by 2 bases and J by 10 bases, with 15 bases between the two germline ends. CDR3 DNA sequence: TGTGCCATCAGTGAGGACAATAGGGCGGACGAGCAGTTCTTC. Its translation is CAISEDNRADEQFF.

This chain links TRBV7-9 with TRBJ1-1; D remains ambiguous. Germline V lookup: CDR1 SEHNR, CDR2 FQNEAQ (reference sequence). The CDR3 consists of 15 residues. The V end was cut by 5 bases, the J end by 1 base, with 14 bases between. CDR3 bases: TGTGCCAGCAGCCGCATTTGGACGGAGAACACTGAAGCTTTCTTT. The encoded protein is CASSRIWTENTEAFF.

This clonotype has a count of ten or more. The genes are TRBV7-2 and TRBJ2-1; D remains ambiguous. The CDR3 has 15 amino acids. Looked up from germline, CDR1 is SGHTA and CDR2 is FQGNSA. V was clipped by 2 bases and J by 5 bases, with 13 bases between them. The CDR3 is CASSLPPPFHNEQFF. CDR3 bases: TGTGCCAGCAGCTTACCCCCCCCTTTCCACAATGAGCAGTTCTTC. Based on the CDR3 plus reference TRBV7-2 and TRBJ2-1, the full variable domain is GAGVSQSPSNKVTEKGKDVELRCDPISGHTALYWYRQSLGQGLEFLIYFQGNSAPDKSGLPSDRFSAERTGGSVSTLTIQRTQQEDSAVYLCASSLPPPFHNEQFFGPGTRLTVL.

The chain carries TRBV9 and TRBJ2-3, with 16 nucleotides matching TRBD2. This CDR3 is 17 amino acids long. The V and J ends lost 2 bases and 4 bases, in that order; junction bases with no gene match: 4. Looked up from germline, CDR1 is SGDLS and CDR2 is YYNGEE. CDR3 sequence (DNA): TGTGCCAGCAGCGTGGGGACTAGCGGGGGGGCGGCAGATACGCAGTATTTT. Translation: CASSVGTSGGAADTQYF.

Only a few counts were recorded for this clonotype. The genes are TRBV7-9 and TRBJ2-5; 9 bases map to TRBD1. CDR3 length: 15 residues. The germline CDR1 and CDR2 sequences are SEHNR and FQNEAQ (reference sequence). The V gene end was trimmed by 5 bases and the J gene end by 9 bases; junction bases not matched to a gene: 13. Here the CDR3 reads CASSRPGTGMTSQYF. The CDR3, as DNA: TGTGCCAGCAGCCGGCCTGGGACAGGGATGACGTCCCAGTACTTC.

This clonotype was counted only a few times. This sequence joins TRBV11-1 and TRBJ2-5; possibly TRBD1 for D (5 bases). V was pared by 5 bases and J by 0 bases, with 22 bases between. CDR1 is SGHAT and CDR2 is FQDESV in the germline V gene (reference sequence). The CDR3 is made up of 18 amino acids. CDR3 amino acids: CASSRSFRNRQYQETQYF. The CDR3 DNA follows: TGTGCCAGCAGCCGAAGTTTCCGGAACAGACAGTACCAAGAGACCCAGTACTTC. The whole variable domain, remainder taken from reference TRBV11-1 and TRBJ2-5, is EAEVAQSPRYKITEKSQAVAFWCDPISGHATLYWYRQILGQGPELLVQFQDESVVDDSQLPKDRFSAERLKGVDSTLKIQPAELGDSAMYLCASSRSFRNRQYQETQYFGPGTRLLVL.

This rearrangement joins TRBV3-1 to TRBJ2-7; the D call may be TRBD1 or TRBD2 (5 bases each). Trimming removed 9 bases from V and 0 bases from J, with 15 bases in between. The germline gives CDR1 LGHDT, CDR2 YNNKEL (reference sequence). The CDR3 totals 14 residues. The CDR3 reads CASWDALLSYEQYF. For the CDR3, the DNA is TGTGCCAGTTGGGACGCCCTCCTCTCCTACGAGCAGTACTTC.

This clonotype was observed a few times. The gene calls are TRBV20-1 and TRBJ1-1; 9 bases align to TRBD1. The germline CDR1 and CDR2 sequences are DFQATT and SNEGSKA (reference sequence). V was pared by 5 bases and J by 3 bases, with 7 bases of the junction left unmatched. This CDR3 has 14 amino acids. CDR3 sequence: CSALTGGLDTEAFF. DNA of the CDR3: TGCAGTGCTTTGACAGGGGGATTGGACACTGAAGCTTTCTTT.

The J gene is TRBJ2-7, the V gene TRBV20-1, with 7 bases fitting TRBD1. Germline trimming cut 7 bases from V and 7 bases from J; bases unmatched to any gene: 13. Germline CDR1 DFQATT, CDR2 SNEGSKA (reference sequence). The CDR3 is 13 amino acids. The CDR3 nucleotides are TGCAGTGTCAGAGTCACAGGGGTTCAAGAGCAGTACTTC. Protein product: CSVRVTGVQEQYF.

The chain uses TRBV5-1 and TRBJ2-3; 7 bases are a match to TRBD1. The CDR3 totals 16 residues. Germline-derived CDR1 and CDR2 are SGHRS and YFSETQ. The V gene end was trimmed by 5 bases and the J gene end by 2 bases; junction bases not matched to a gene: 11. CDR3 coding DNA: TGCGCCAGCAGGGGCGGACAGGCTAGTATCACAGATACGCAGTATTTT. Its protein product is CASRGGQASITDTQYF.

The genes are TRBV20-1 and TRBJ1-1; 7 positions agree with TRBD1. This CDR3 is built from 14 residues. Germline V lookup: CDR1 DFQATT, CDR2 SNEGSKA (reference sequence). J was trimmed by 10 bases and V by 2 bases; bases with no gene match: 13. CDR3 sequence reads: CSARPTGAAGRAFF. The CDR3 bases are TGCAGTGCTAGACCAACAGGGGCCGCGGGGCGAGCTTTCTTT.

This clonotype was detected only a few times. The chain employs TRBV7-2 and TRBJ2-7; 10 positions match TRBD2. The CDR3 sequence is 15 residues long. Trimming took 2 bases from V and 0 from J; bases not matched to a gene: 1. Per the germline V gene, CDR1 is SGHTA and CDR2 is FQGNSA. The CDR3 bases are TGTGCCAGCAGCTTATCTAGCGGGAGCTCCTACGAGCAGTACTTC. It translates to CASSLSSGSSYEQYF.